This T cell receptor beta chain was identified during a study of CD8 T cells in Susac syndrome. Across the whole study: When their blood was taken, patients with Susac syndrome were therapy-naive, taking corticosteroids, or taking intravenous immunoglobulin alone.

A quantity of roughly 0.5 to 1 ug RNA underwent reverse transcription using random hexamers. MiXCR, run by TCRdb on the immunoSEQ multiplex PCR reads, gives a single entry per CDR3 protein. The sample has fewer than 200,000 distinct CDR3 sequences, roughly nine tenths seen once. Sequencing was carried out using CD4+ T cells from PBMCs. The receptor was derived from a human donor with Susac syndrome.

In DNA, the CDR3 is TGTGCCAGACCATTGAACACTGAAGCTTTCTTT. It yields the protein CARPLNTEAFF. V gene TRBV2 combines with J gene TRBJ1-1, with D unresolved. CDR3 length: 11 amino acids. Germline lookup yields CDR1 SNHLY and CDR2 FYNNEI. V was cut by 9 bases and J by 0 bases, with 5 bases left in between.